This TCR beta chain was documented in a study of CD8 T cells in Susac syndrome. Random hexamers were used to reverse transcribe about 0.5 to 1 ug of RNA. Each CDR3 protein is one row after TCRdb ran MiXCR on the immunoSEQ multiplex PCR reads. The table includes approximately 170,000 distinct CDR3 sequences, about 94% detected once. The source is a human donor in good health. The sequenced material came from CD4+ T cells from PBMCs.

CDR3 region: CASSPRGDNEKLFF. CDR3 bases: TGTGCCAGCAGTCCAAGGGGTGATAATGAAAAACTGTTTTTT. V usage is TRBV12-3 or TRBV12-4 and J usage is TRBJ1-4, with D perhaps TRBD1 (5 bases). V lost 5 bases and J 4 bases, leaving 11 bases between the germline ends. The CDR3 is 14 amino acids.